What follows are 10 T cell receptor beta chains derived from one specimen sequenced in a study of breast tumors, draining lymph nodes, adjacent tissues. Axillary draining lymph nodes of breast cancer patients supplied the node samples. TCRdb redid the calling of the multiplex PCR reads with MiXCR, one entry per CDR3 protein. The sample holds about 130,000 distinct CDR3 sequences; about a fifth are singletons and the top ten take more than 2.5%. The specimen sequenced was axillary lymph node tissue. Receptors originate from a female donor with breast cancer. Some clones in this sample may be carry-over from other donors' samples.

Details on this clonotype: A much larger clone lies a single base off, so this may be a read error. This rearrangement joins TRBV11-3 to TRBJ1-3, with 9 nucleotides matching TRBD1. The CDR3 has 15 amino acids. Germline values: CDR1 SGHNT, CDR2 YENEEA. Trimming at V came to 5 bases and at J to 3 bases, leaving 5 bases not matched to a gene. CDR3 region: CASSDRQGDGNTIYF. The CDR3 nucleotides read TGTGCCAGCAGCGACAGACAGGGGGATGGAAACACCATATATTTT.

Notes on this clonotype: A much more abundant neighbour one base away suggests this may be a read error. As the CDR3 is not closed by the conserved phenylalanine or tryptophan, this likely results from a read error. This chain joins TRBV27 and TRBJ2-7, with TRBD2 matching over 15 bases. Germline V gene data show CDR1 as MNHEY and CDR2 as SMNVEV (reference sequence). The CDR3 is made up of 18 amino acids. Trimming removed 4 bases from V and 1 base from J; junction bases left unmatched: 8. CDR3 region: CASSSEGLAGGPSYEQYL. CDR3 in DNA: TGTGCCAGCAGTTCAGAGGGACTAGCGGGAGGACCATCCTACGAGCAGTACCTC.

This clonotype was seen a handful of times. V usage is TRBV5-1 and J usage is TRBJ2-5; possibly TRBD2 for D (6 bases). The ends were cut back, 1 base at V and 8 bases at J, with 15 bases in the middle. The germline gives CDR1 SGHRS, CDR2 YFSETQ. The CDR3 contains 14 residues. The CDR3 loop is CASSLTGPGGTQYF. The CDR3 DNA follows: TGCGCCAGCAGCTTGACTGGCCCCGGGGGAACCCAGTACTTC.

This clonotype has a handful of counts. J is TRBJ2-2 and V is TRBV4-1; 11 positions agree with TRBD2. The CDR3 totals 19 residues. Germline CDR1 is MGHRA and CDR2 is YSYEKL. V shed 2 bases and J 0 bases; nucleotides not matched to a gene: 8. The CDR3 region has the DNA TGCGCCAGCAGCCAAAGGGGACAGGGACTAGCGGCGAACACCGGGGAGCTGTTTTTT. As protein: CASSQRGQGLAANTGELFF.

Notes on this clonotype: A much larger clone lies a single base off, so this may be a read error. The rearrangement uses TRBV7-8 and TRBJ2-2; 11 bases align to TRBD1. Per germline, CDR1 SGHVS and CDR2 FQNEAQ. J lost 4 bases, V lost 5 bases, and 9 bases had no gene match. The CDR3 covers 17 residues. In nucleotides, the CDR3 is TGTGCCAGCAGCCGAAGGACAGGGGGCGTTTTCACCGGGGAGCTGTTTTTT. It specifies CASSRRTGGVFTGELFF.

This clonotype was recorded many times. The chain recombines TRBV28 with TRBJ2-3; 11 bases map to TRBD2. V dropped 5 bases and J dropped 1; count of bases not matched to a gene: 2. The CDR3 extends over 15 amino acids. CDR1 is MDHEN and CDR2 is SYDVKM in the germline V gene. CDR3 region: CASSVLAGGTDTQYF. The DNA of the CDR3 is TGTGCCAGCAGTGTACTAGCGGGAGGCACAGATACGCAGTATTTT.

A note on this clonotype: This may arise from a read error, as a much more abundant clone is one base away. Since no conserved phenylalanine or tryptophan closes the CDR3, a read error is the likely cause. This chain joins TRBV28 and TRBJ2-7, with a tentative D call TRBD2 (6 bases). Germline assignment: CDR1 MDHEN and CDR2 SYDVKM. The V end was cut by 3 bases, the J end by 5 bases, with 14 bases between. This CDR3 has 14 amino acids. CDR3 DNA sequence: TGTGCCAGCAGTTTGAGCGGGTCTTACGACGAGCAGTACCTC. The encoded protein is CASSLSGSYDEQYL.

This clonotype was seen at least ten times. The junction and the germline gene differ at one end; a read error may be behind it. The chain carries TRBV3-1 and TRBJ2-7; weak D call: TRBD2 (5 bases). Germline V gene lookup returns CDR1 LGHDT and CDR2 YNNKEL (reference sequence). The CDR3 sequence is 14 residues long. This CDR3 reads CASSLSGGSYEQYF. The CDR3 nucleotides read TGCGCCAGCAGCTTGAGCGGTGGGTCCTACGAGCAGTACTTC.

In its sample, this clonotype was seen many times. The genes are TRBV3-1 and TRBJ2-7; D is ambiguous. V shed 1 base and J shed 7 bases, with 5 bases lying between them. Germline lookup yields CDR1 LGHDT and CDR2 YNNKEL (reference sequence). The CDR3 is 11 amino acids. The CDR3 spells CASSQGWEQYF. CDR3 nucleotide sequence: TGTGCCAGCAGCCAAGGTTGGGAGCAGTACTTC.

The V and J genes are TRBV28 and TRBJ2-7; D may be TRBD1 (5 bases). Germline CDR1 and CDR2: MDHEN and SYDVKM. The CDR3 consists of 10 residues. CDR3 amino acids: CVPQEYEQYF. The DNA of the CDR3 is TGTGTCCCACAGGAGTACGAGCAGTACTTC.